This T cell receptor (beta chain) comes out of a study of graft-versus-host responses after intestinal transplantation. The method was immunoSEQ multiplex PCR; TCRdb's version includes in-frame clones alone and lacks a portion of them. The sample has 25,000 to 30,000 clones, about 80% seen once. V was pared by 7 bases and J by 3 bases, with 18 bases between. The CDR3 totals 15 residues. Germline V lookup: CDR1 SGHNT, CDR2 YYREEE (reference sequence). Worth noting for this clone: Antigen specificity is unknown.

Sequenced material: unstimulated CD4+ T cells sorted from spleen or lymph node cells, taken before intestinal transplant. The origin of this receptor is a human donor who received an intestinal transplant. The chain carries TRBV5-4 and TRBJ2-3, with no clear D. The CDR3 DNA reads TGTGCCAGCCGGGTAGGTGGTAGAGATACAGATACGCAGTATTTT. Amino acids: CASRVGGRDTDTQYF. Full variable domain (missing parts from reference TRBV5-4 and TRBJ2-3): ETGVTQSPTHLIKTRGQQVTLRCSSQSGHNTVSWYQQALGQGPQFIFQYYREEENGRGNFPPRFSGLQFPNYSSELNVNALELDDSALYLCASRVGGRDTDTQYFGPGTRLTVL.